This passage covers 6 T cell receptor beta chains from one sample sequenced in a study of blood T cell repertoires in COVID-19. Sequencing used immunoSEQ multiplex PCR; TCRdb keeps in-frame clones, though not all of them. The sample consists of 150,000 to 200,000 clones, 86% of them appearing once. The material sequenced was peripheral blood. The receptors derive from a woman older than 75 in a cohort sampled during active or convalescent COVID-19.

The chain is built from TRBV3-1 (or the pseudogene TRBV3-2) and TRBJ2-1; TRBD1 matches at 8 bases. The germline V gene has CDR1 LGHDT and CDR2 YNNKEL (reference sequence). Germline trimming cut 0 bases from V and 2 bases from J; bases unmatched to any gene: 6. The CDR3 spans 17 residues. Here the CDR3 DNA reads TGTGCCAGCAGCCAAGAGGCCGGGACAGGAGCCTACAATGAGCAGTTCTTC. Translating it yields CASSQEAGTGAYNEQFF.

V and J are TRBV11-3 and TRBJ2-1; 12 bases are shared with TRBD2. CDR1 and CDR2 (germline): SGHNT, YENEEA. V shed 3 bases, J shed 9 bases, and the junction held 9 bases outside the gene matches. This CDR3 has 16 residues. The CDR3 bases are TGTGCCAGCAGCTTCCATACTAGCGGGGGGAGGGGTGAGCAGTTCTTC. Amino acids: CASSFHTSGGRGEQFF. The full variable domain, in which reference TRBV11-3 and TRBJ2-1 provide the parts outside the CDR3, is EAGVVQSPRYKIIEKKQPVAFWCNPISGHNTLYWYLQNLGQGPELLIRYENEEAVDDSQLPKDRFSAERLKGVDSTLKIQPAELGDSAVYLCASSFHTSGGRGEQFFGPGTRLTVL.

The chain joins TRBV28 to TRBJ1-2; TRBD1 agrees at 10 bases. CDR1 and CDR2 from the germline V gene are MDHEN and SYDVKM. J lost 5 bases, V lost 8 bases, and 8 bases had no gene match. The CDR3 consists of 14 residues. CDR3 in amino acids: CASSVPGQGYGYTF. In DNA form, the CDR3 reads TGTGCCAGCTCTGTCCCGGGACAGGGGTATGGCTACACCTTC.

The chain couples TRBV6-5 to TRBJ1-1; 7 bases match TRBD1. V lost 6 bases to trimming and J lost 1 base; unmatched junction nucleotides: 5. Germline V CDR1 and CDR2: MNHEY, SVGAGI. The CDR3 contains 14 residues. CDR3 coding DNA: TGTGCCAGCAGGCCGGGGACAGCGAACACTGAAGCTTTCTTT. Encoded protein: CASRPGTANTEAFF.

For the CDR3, the DNA is TGTGCCAGCAGCCAAACAGGGTTAACCGGGGAGCTGTTTTTT. It translates to CASSQTGLTGELFF. The chain is built from TRBV28 and TRBJ2-2; D may be TRBD1 (6 bases). Germline V gene lookup returns CDR1 MDHEN and CDR2 SYDVKM. CDR3 length: 14 residues. Trimming cost V 6 bases and J 5 bases, with 13 bases left between them.

The sample holds one count of this clone. The chain couples TRBV5-4 to TRBJ2-2; TRBD1 matches 8 bases. V lost 0 bases, J lost 5 bases, and 9 bases stayed unmatched. Germline loops: CDR1 SGHNT, CDR2 YYREEE (reference sequence). This CDR3 is built from 17 residues. The chain's CDR3 is CASSLGLSTGETGELFF. CDR3 in DNA: TGTGCCAGCAGCTTGGGCCTTTCGACAGGGGAAACCGGGGAGCTGTTTTTT.